These T cell receptor beta chains were read from a single sample in a study of blood T cell repertoires in COVID-19. The data were produced by immunoSEQ multiplex PCR, yet TCRdb's version contains in-frame clones alone and is incomplete. The data show about 170,000 clones, with roughly four fifths seen just once and around 9.9% held by the top ten. Material for sequencing was peripheral blood. Receptor source: a man between 65 and 85 years old with active or convalescent COVID-19. Both conserved end residues are part of each CDR3. A D gene is named only where the DNA matches it firmly. Clone sizes are given selectively: once, few, many, or a class where the clone is expanded.

D gene: TRBD1; clone size: .; V gene: TRBV3-1/TRBV3-2; J gene: TRBJ1-1; CDR3 DNA: TGTGCCAGCAGCCTAGAAGGGACAGGGAACACTGAAGCTTTCTTT; CDR3 protein: CASSLEGTGNTEAFF
D gene: .; clone size: .; V gene: TRBV7-2; J gene: TRBJ1-3; CDR3 DNA: TGTGCCAGCAGCACAAGGGGTGGAAACACCATATATTTT; CDR3 protein: CASSTRGGNTIYF
D gene: TRBD1; clone size: .; V gene: TRBV12-3/TRBV12-4; J gene: TRBJ1-1; CDR3 DNA: TGTGCCAGCAGTCCGGACAGGTCGCCCGAAGCTTTCTTT; CDR3 protein: CASSPDRSPEAFF
D gene: TRBD1; clone size: .; V gene: TRBV2; J gene: TRBJ1-2; CDR3 DNA: TGTGCCAGCACGGCAGGGGGCGACTATGGCTACACCTTC; CDR3 protein: CASTAGGDYGYTF
D gene: TRBD2; clone size: .; V gene: TRBV25-1; J gene: TRBJ2-3; CDR3 DNA: TGTGCCAGCAGTGAATCTGCGCTAGCGGGAGGTGTAGATACGCAGTATTTT; CDR3 protein: CASSESALAGGVDTQYF
D gene: .; clone size: .; V gene: TRBV19; J gene: TRBJ1-3; CDR3 DNA: TGTGCCAGTAGTTTGGACTCTTCTGGAAACACCATATATTTT; CDR3 protein: CASSLDSSGNTIYF
D gene: TRBD1; clone size: once; V gene: TRBV6-5; J gene: TRBJ1-1; CDR3 DNA: TGTGCCAGCAGAAGCCGACAGGGGGCTGGAACTGAAGCTTTCTTT; CDR3 protein: CASRSRQGAGTEAFF
D gene: .; clone size: .; V gene: TRBV5-1; J gene: TRBJ2-6; CDR3 DNA: TGCGCCAGCAGCTTGGTAACAGGCAACTCTGGGGCCAACGTCCTGACTTTC; CDR3 protein: CASSLVTGNSGANVLTF
D gene: TRBD1; clone size: .; V gene: TRBV27; J gene: TRBJ2-1; CDR3 DNA: TGTGCCAGCGCGTGGGACAGAGACAATGAGCAGTTCTTC; CDR3 protein: CASAWDRDNEQFF
D gene: .; clone size: .; V gene: TRBV5-5; J gene: TRBJ1-3; CDR3 DNA: TGTGCCAGCAGCTTGAGTCGGACTGGCACTGGAAACACCATATATTTT; CDR3 protein: CASSLSRTGTGNTIYF
D gene: TRBD2; clone size: .; V gene: TRBV6-4; J gene: TRBJ2-1; CDR3 DNA: TGTGCCAGCAGGGCGGGACTAGCGGGGACAGGAGAGCAGTTCTTC; CDR3 protein: CASRAGLAGTGEQFF
D gene: TRBD2; clone size: .; V gene: TRBV11-2; J gene: TRBJ2-7; CDR3 DNA: TGTGCCAGCAGCTTAGCGGGGGGACGGTACGAGCAGTACTTC; CDR3 protein: CASSLAGGRYEQYF
D gene: TRBD2; clone size: .; V gene: TRBV18; J gene: TRBJ2-1; CDR3 DNA: TGTGCCAGCTCACCATGGGACGGGAGGGCCCCCTACAATGAGCAGTTCTTC; CDR3 protein: CASSPWDGRAPYNEQFF
D gene: TRBD1; clone size: once; V gene: TRBV6-6; J gene: TRBJ2-7; CDR3 DNA: TGTGCCAGCAGGCAGACAGGGAGTTCCCACGAGCAGTACTTC; CDR3 protein: CASRQTGSSHEQYF
D gene: .; clone size: .; V gene: TRBV4-3; J gene: TRBJ2-1; CDR3 DNA: TGCGCCAGCAGCCAGCTCCACGACAGGAGAGGGGTCTCCTACAATGAGCAGTTCTTC; CDR3 protein: CASSQLHDRRGVSYNEQFF
D gene: .; clone size: .; V gene: TRBV15; J gene: TRBJ1-2; CDR3 DNA: TGTGCCACCAGCCCCGGGAATAACTATGGCTACACCTTC; CDR3 protein: CATSPGNNYGYTF
D gene: TRBD2; clone size: .; V gene: TRBV25-1; J gene: TRBJ2-3; CDR3 DNA: TGTGCCAGCAGTGATGGGGGTAGCGGGATACCAGATACGCAGTATTTT; CDR3 protein: CASSDGGSGIPDTQYF
D gene: TRBD2; clone size: .; V gene: TRBV28; J gene: TRBJ2-1; CDR3 DNA: TGTGCCACCAGACTAGCGGGGACCAATGAGCAGTTCTTC; CDR3 protein: CATRLAGTNEQFF
D gene: TRBD1; clone size: .; V gene: TRBV7-9; J gene: TRBJ1-4; CDR3 DNA: TGTGCCAGCAGCTATGACAGGGCGAATGAAAAACTGTTTTTT; CDR3 protein: CASSYDRANEKLFF
D gene: .; clone size: few; V gene: TRBV6-5; J gene: TRBJ1-1; CDR3 DNA: TGTGCCAGCATCTCGGTTGAGAACACTGAAGCTTTCTTT; CDR3 protein: CASISVENTEAFF